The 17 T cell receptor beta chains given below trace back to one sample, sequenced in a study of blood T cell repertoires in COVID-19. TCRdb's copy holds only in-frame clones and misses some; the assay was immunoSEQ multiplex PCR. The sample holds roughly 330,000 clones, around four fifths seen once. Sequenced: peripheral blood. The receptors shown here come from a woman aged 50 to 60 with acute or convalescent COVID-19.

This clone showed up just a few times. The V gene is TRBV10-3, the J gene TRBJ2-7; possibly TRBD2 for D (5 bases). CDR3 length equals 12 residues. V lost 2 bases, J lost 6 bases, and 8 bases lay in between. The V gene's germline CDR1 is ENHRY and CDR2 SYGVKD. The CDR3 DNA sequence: TGTGCCATCAGTGAGCGGGAAGGCGAGCAGTACTTC. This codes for CAISEREGEQYF.

CDR3 region: CASRSSGSQETQYF. CDR3 in DNA: TGTGCCAGTAGGTCGTCAGGGTCCCAAGAGACCCAGTACTTC. The rearrangement links TRBV19 to TRBJ2-5, with D maybe TRBD1 (5 bases). This CDR3 comprises 14 residues. V lost 6 bases and J lost 1, with 12 bases in between. The germline CDR1 and CDR2 sequences are LNHDA and SQIVND (reference sequence).

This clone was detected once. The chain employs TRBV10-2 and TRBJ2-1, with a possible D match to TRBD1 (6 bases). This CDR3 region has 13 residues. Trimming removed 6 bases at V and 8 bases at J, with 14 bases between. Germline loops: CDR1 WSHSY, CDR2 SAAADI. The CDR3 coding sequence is TGCGCCAGCAGCCAAAAGGGGGTCGATGAGCAGTTCTTC. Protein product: CASSQKGVDEQFF.

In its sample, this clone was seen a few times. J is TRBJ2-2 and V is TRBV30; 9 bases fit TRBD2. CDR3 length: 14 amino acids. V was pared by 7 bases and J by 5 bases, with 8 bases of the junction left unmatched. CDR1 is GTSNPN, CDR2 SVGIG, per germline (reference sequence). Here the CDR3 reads CASRIAGETGELFF. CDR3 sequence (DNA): TGTGCCTCGCGAATAGCGGGAGAGACCGGGGAGCTGTTTTTT.

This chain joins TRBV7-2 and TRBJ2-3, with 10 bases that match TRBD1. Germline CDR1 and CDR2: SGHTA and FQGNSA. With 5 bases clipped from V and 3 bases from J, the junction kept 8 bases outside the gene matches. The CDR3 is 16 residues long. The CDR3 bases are TGTGCCAGCAGCCCCGGGACAGGGGCTTATACAGATACGCAGTATTTT. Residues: CASSPGTGAYTDTQYF.

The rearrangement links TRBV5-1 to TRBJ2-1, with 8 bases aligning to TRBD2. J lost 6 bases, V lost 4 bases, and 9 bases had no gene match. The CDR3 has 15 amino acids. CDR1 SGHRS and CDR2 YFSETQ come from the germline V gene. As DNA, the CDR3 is TGCGCCAGCAGCGCCCGGGGGGGAGCTATCAATGAGCAGTTCTTC. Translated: CASSARGGAINEQFF.

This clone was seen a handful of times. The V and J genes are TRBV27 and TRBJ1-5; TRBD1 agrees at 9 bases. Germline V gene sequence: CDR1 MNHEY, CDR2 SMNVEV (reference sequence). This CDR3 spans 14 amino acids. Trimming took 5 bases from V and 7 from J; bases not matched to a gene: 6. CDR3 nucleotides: TGTGCCAGCAGTCCACAGGGGGCTTGGCAGCCCCAGCATTTT. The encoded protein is CASSPQGAWQPQHF.

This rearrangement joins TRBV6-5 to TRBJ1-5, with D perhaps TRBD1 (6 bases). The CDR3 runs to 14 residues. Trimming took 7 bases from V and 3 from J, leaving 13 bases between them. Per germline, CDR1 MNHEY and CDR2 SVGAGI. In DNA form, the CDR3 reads TGTGCCAGCACGGGTGGACAGTTCAATCAGCCCCAGCATTTT. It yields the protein CASTGGQFNQPQHF.

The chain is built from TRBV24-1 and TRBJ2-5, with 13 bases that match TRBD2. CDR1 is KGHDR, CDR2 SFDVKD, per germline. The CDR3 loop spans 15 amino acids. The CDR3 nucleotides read TGTGGTTACTTCCCGGGACTAGCGGGGTGGTGGACCCAGTACTTC. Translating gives CGYFPGLAGWWTQYF.

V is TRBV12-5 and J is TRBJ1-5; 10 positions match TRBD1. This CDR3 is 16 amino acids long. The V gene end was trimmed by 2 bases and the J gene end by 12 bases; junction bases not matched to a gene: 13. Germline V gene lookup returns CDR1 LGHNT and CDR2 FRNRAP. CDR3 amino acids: CASGLYRDRGPLSQHF. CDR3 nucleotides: TGTGCTAGTGGTTTGTACCGGGACAGGGGTCCTTTAAGCCAGCATTTT.

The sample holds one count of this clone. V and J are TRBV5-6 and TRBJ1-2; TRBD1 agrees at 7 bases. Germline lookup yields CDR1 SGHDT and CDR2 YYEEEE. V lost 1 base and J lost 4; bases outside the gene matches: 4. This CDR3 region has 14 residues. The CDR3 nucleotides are TGTGCCAGCAGCTTGAGGGGGCCTGGCTATGGCTACACCTTC. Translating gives CASSLRGPGYGYTF. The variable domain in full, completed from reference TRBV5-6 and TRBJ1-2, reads DAGVTQSPTHLIKTRGQQVTLRCSPKSGHDTVSWYQQALGQGPQFIFQYYEEEERQRGNFPDRFSGHQFPNYSSELNVNALLLGDSALYLCASSLRGPGYGYTFGSGTRLTVV.

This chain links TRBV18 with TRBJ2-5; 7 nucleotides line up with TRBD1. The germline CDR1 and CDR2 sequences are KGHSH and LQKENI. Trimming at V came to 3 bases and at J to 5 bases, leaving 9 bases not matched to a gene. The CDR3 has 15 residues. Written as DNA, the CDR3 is TGTGCCAGCTCACCCGATGGACAGGCGGAGGAGACCCAGTACTTC. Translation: CASSPDGQAEETQYF.

CDR3 region: CASSATLEQFF. For the CDR3, the DNA is TGTGCCAGCAGTGCAACTCTAGAGCAGTTCTTC. The gene calls are TRBV2 and TRBJ2-1; D is unclear. Germline V gives CDR1 SNHLY, CDR2 FYNNEI. The CDR3 has 11 residues. V dropped 4 bases and J dropped 10 bases, with 8 bases sitting between them.

In DNA form, the CDR3 reads TGTGCCTGGAGTAGACAGGGGGCGCTCGGAAACACCATATATTTT. Translated: CAWSRQGALGNTIYF. The chain employs TRBV30 and TRBJ1-3; TRBD1 matches 10 bases. Trimming at V came to 2 bases and at J to 4 bases, leaving 5 bases not matched to a gene. This CDR3 has 15 amino acids. Germline V gene data show CDR1 as GTSNPN and CDR2 as SVGIG (reference sequence).

CDR3: CATSSPPGTGNTGELFF. The CDR3 DNA sequence: TGTGCCACCAGTTCTCCGCCCGGGACAGGGAACACCGGGGAGCTGTTTTTT. The chain carries TRBV24-1 and TRBJ2-2; 8 positions agree with TRBD1. This CDR3 region has 17 residues. Germline CDR1 reads KGHDR; CDR2 reads SFDVKD. J lost 1 base, V lost 6 bases, and 9 bases had no gene match.

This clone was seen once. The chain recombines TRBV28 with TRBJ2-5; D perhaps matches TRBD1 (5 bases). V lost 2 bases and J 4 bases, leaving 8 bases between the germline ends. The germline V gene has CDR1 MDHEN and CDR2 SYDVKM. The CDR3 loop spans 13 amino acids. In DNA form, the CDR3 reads TGTGCCAGCAGTTTAATGGGGCTAGAGACCCAGTACTTC. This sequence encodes CASSLMGLETQYF.

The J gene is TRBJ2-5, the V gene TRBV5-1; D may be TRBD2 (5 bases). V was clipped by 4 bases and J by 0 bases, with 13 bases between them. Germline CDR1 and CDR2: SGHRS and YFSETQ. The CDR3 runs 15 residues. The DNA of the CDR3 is TGCGCCAGCAGCCCGGAGACCGGGGACCAAGAGACCCAGTACTTC. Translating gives CASSPETGDQETQYF.